The clone carrying this T cell receptor (beta chain) occurred a few times. What it binds is unknown. The data belong to a study of T cell repertoires in cytomegalovirus infection. Each CDR3 protein gets one entry after TCRdb re-called the reads with MiXCR. This table has fewer than 1,000,000 distinct CDR3 sequences, 31% appearing once. This CDR3 spans 12 amino acids. Trimming took 8 bases from V and 6 from J; bases not matched to a gene: 6. Sample: cultured CD8+ T cells from PBMCs, taken from culture after CMV antigen stimulation. The clonotype originates from a human donor in good health (CMV status not recorded). Some clones in this sample may be carry-over from other donors' samples. V usage is TRBV12-3 or TRBV12-4 and J usage is TRBJ1-2; 7 bases line up with TRBD1. The CDR3 DNA reads as TGTGCCAGCTATAGGGGGCGGGATGGCTACACCTTC. It specifies CASYRGRDGYTF.